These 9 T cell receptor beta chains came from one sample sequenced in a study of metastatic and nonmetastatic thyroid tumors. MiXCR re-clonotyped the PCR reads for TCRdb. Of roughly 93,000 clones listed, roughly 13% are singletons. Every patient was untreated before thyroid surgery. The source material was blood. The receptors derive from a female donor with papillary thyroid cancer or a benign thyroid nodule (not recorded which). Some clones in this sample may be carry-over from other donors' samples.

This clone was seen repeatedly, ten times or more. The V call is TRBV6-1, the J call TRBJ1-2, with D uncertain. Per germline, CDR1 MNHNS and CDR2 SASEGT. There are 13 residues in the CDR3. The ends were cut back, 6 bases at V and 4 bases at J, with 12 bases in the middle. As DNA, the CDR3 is TGTGCCAGCAGGGCCCCCGGGCTCTATGGCTACACCTTC. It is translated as CASRAPGLYGYTF.

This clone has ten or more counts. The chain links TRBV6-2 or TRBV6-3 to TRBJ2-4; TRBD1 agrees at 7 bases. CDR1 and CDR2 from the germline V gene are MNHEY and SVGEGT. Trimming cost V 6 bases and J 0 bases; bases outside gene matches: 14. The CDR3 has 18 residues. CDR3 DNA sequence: TGTGCCAGCAGCCCCGGGACAGAATCCAGACTAGCCAAAAACATTCAGTACTTC. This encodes CASSPGTESRLAKNIQYF.

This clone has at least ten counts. The CDR3 loop reads CASSQGGRNTEAFF. CDR3 DNA: TGTGCCAGCAGCCAAGGAGGCAGAAACACTGAAGCTTTCTTT. J is TRBJ1-1 and V is TRBV3-1; D ambiguous. This CDR3 contains 14 residues. Trimming stripped 1 base from V and 2 bases from J, with 8 bases between. Germline lookup yields CDR1 LGHDT and CDR2 YNNKEL (reference sequence).

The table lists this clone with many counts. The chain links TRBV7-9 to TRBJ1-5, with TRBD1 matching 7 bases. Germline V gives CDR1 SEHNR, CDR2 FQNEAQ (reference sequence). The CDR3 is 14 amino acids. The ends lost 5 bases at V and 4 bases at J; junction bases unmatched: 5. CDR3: CASSRQGGNQPQHF. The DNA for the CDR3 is TGTGCCAGCAGCAGACAGGGCGGGAATCAGCCCCAGCATTTT.

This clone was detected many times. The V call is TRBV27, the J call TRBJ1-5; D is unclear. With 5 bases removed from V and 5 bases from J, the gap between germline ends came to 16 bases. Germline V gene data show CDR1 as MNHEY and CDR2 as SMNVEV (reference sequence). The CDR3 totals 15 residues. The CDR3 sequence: CASSPGDEAHQPQHF. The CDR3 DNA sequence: TGTGCCAGCAGTCCCGGGGATGAGGCGCATCAGCCCCAGCATTTT.

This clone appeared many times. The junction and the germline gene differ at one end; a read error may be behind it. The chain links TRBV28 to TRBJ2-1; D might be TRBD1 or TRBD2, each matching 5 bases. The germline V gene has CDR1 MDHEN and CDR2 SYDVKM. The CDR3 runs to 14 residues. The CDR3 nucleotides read TGTGCCAGCAGTTTAAAGGGACCCTACTATGAGCAGTTCTTC. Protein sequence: CASSLKGPYYEQFF.

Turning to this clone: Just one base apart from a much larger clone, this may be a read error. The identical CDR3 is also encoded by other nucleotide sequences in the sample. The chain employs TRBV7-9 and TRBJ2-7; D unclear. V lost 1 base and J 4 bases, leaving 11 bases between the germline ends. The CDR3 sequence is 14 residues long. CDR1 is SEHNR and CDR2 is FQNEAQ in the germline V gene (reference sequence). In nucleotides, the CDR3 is TGTGCCAGCAGCTTAGGGTCTCTGTATTACGAGCAGTACTTC. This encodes CASSLGSLYYEQYF.

Written as DNA, the CDR3 is TGTGCCAGCAGCTTAACTAGCGGGGGTGTAGAGACCCAGTACTTC. Translated, it gives CASSLTSGGVETQYF. V is TRBV7-3 and J is TRBJ2-5, with 9 bases identical to TRBD2. The germline CDR1 and CDR2 sequences are SGHTA and FQGTGA. The CDR3 covers 15 residues. V dropped 0 bases and J dropped 4; count of bases not matched to a gene: 3.

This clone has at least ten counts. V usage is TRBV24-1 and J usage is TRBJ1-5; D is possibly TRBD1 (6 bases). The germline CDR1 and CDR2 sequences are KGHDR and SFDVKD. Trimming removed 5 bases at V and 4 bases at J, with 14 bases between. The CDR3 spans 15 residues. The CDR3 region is CATSASNTGNQPQHF. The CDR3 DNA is TGTGCCACCAGTGCTTCAAATACAGGGAATCAGCCCCAGCATTTT.